The present T cell receptor (beta chain) was sequenced within a study of shared clonotypes between healthy human individuals. Study information: Per donor, three plates held CD4 naive cells, three held CD4 memory, two held CD8 naive and one held CD8 memory. Study outcomes and limitations: Non-shared clonotypes had lower generation probabilities than clonotypes shared by all four sorted-subset donors.

This clone was seen a single time. What it recognizes is unknown. An even split of each subset's genomic DNA across several immunoSEQ plates was performed. Authors' analysis steps: For the immunoSEQ data, sequences were junction-only without quality scores, so filtering differed. The assay was immunoSEQ multiplex PCR, and TCRdb's table has in-frame clones only and misses some. The V and J calls and clone size come from that table; D and trimming were worked out from the DNA. The table lists about 1.5 million clones, 95% to 97% of them singletons, with 0.95% to 1.5% in the top ten. Germline CDR1 reads SGDLS; CDR2 reads YYNGEE. The CDR3 extends over 15 amino acids. Trimming cost V 4 bases and J 0 bases, with 13 bases left between them.

The chain carries TRBV9 and TRBJ2-5; D unresolved. The specimen was naive CD4+ T cells sorted from blood. Subset reported: CD45RA+ positively selected. This receptor was identified in a man aged 25-45 years in good health. CDR3 region: CASSPNLVYQETQYF. As DNA, the CDR3 is TGTGCCAGCAGCCCAAATCTAGTGTACCAAGAGACCCAGTACTTC.